These T cell receptor beta chains were read from a single sample in a study of T cell responses to AZD1222 COVID-19 vaccine. This table comes from immunoSEQ multiplex PCR, and its TCRdb copy is limited to in-frame clones, with some not included. Counted here are roughly 160,000 clones, roughly nine tenths occurring once; the ten biggest clones make up 6.9%. The material was peripheral blood, obtained on day 0 of AZD1222 vaccination. The receptors were sampled from an adult in good health. Both conserved end residues are part of each CDR3. A D gene is named only where the DNA matches it firmly. Rows may omit the clone size; those that give it use once, few, many or a size class.

>TRBV5-6|TRBJ2-5|TRBD1|.
CASSLGDSHETQYF
TGTGCCAGCAGCTTGGGGGACAGCCACGAGACCCAGTACTTC
>TRBV24-1|TRBJ2-1|.|.
CATSDAGQNNEQFF
TGTGCCACCAGTGACGCGGGACAGAACAATGAGCAGTTCTTC
>TRBV7-2|TRBJ2-5|.|.
CASSLASLNQETQYF
TGTGCCAGCAGCTTAGCGTCACTAAACCAAGAGACCCAGTACTTC
>TRBV4-2|TRBJ2-7|.|.
CASSPTTSQGSQYF
TGTGCCAGCAGCCCGACGACATCACAGGGATCGCAGTACTTC
>TRBV25-1|TRBJ1-3|TRBD1|.
CASSTRGQGLMGNTIYF
TGTGCCAGCAGTACGCGGGGACAGGGGTTAATGGGAAACACCATATATTTT
>TRBV13|TRBJ1-1|.|.
CASSSRQDWGTEAFF
TGTGCCAGCAGCTCCAGACAGGATTGGGGCACTGAAGCTTTCTTT
>TRBV6-5|TRBJ1-1|TRBD1|.
CASSRATGRTEAFF
TGTGCCAGCAGTCGCGCGACAGGGCGGACTGAAGCTTTCTTT
>TRBV5-1|TRBJ2-3|TRBD2|.
CASSLARRSGGAPDTQYF
TGCGCCAGCAGCTTGGCCCGGCGTAGCGGGGGGGCCCCAGATACGCAGTATTTT
>TRBV27|TRBJ2-1|.|.
CASSFSGSYNEQFF
TGTGCCAGCAGTTTTTCAGGATCCTACAATGAGCAGTTCTTC
>TRBV6-6|TRBJ2-7|TRBD1|once
CASRDRGGAESYEQYF
TGTGCCAGCAGGGACCGAGGGGGCGCCGAATCCTACGAGCAGTACTTC
>TRBV6-5|TRBJ2-7|.|.
CASSYPESYEQYF
TGTGCCAGCAGTTACCCAGAATCCTACGAGCAGTACTTC
>TRBV6-5|TRBJ1-1|.|.
CASGSLPNTEAFF
TGTGCCAGCGGCTCCTTGCCCAACACTGAAGCTTTCTTT
>TRBV7-8|TRBJ2-1|TRBD2|.
CASSPDGTSGMYNEQFF
TGTGCCAGCAGCCCGGATGGGACTAGCGGGATGTACAATGAGCAGTTCTTC
>TRBV7-2|TRBJ2-7|TRBD2|.
CASSAERGPSYEQYF
TGTGCCAGCAGCGCAGAGCGGGGACCCTCCTACGAGCAGTACTTC
>TRBV23-1|TRBJ2-3|.|.
CASSPPREVDTQYF
TGCGCCAGCAGTCCCCCCCGGGAAGTAGATACGCAGTATTTT